This TCR beta chain comes out of a study of cytomegalovirus exposure and HLA in healthy donors. Study-wide findings and caveats: A list of 150 or so TCR beta chains associated with cytomegalovirus was given. Among TCR sequences, most were rare, though some public TCRs appeared in many donors. Reports showed the classifier diagnosing cytomegalovirus status with high specificity and sensitivity.

TCRdb keeps only in-frame clones here, not all; method: immunoSEQ multiplex PCR. The sample has fewer than 250,000 clones; approximately 90% are singletons. About this clone: The antigen is undetermined.

V lost 3 bases to trimming and J lost 0 bases, with 13 bases between them. The CDR3 is made up of 16 amino acids. Germline CDR1 is SGDLS and CDR2 is YYNGEE. The chain carries TRBV9 and TRBJ1-3; TRBD1 might be the D (5 bases). This receptor was taken from a man younger than 30 in good health and CMV-seronegative. Sequenced: PBMCs. CDR3 sequence: CASSAGQHFSGNTIYF. Here the CDR3 DNA reads TGTGCCAGCAGCGCCGGACAACACTTCTCTGGAAACACCATATATTTT.